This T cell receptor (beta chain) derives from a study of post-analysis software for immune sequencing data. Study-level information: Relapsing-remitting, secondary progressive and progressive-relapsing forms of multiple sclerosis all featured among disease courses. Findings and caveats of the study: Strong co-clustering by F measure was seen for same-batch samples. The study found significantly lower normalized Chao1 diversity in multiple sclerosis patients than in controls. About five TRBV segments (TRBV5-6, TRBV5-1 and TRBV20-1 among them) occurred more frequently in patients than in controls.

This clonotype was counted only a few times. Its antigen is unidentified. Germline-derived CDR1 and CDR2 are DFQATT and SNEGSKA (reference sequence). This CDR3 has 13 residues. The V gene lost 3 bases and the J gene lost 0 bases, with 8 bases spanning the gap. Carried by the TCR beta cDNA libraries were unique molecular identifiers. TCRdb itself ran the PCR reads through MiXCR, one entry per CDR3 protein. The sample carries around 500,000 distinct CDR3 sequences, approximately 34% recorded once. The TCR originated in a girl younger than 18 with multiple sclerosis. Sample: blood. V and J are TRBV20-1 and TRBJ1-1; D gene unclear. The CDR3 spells CSASFSLNTEAFF. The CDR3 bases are TGCAGTGCTAGTTTCAGCTTGAACACTGAAGCTTTCTTT.